This T cell receptor beta chain appears in the sequencing data of a study of blood T cell repertoires in COVID-19. Across the whole study: Samples taken during acute and convalescent COVID-19 were collected in the United States, Italy and Spain. PBMCs, B-cell-depleted T cells, or T cells provided the cDNA or gDNA that made up the material.

Authors' analysis steps: Cell counts per sample came from amplifying reference gene primers. Only in-frame clones appear in the TCRdb table, and some are missing; sequencing was by immunoSEQ multiplex PCR. The V and J calls and clone size come from that table; D and trimming were worked out from the DNA. This sample yields about 81,000 clones, of which around nine tenths are seen a single time; approximately 12% belongs to the top ten. Germline lookup yields CDR1 SGHRS and CDR2 YFSETQ. Trimming removed 4 bases from V and 4 bases from J, with 12 bases in between. The CDR3 consists of 14 residues. This sequence joins TRBV5-1 and TRBJ2-1; D is perhaps TRBD1 (6 bases). The TCR was taken from a man between 65 and 85 years old with active or convalescent COVID-19. The sample was peripheral blood. CDR3 DNA sequence: TGCGCCAGCAGCACGACCGGACAGTACAATGAGCAGTTCTTC. Translated: CASSTTGQYNEQFF.